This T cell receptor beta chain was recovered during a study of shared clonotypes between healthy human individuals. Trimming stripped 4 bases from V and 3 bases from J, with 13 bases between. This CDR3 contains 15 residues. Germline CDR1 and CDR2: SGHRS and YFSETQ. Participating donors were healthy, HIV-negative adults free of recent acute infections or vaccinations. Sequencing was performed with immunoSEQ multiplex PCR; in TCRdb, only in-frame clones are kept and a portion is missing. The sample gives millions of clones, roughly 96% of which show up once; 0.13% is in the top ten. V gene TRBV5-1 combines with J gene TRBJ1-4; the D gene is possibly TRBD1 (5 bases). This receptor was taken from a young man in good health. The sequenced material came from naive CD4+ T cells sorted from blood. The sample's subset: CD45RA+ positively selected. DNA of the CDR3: TGCGCCAGCAGCAAGAGCAGGGTAGCTAATGAAAAACTGTTTTTT. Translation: CASSKSRVANEKLFF.